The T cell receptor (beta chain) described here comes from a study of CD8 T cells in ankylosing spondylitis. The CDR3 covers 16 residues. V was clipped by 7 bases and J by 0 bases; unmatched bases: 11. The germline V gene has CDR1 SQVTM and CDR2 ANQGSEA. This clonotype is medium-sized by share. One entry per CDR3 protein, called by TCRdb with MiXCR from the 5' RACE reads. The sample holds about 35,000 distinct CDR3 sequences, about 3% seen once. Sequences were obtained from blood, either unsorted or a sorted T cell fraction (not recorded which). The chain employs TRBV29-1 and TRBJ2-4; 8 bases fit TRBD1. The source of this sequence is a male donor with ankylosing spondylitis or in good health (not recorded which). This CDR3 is CSATGLDRVAKNIQYF. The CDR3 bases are TGCAGCGCCACGGGGTTGGACAGGGTAGCCAAAAACATTCAGTACTTC.